The present TCR beta chain was sequenced within a study of blood T cell repertoires in COVID-19. Study context: Samples of COVID-19 (acute and convalescent) were obtained from the United States, Italy and Spain. The analysed material was cDNA or gDNA that came from T cells, B-cell-depleted T cells, or PBMCs.

The junction had 14 bases not matched to a gene; V was cut back by 5 bases and J by 2 bases. The CDR3 loop spans 17 amino acids. Per germline, CDR1 LNHDA and CDR2 SQIVND (reference sequence). Original handling: Estimated nucleated cell counts came from reference gene primer amplification. The repertoire was sequenced with immunoSEQ multiplex PCR; TCRdb's copy has only in-frame clones and lacks some. V, J and clone size derive from that table, while D and trimming were established from the DNA sequence. The data contain approximately 150,000 clones, 90% of them singletons. The sequence was obtained from a man between 60 and 70 years old with active or convalescent COVID-19. The sample comprised peripheral blood. The chain recombines TRBV19 with TRBJ1-2, with TRBD1 identical over 7 bases. The CDR3 DNA reads as TGTGCCAGTAGTCCCAGACAGGGAAGTTTTGTAAACTATGGCTACACCTTC. Encoded protein: CASSPRQGSFVNYGYTF.